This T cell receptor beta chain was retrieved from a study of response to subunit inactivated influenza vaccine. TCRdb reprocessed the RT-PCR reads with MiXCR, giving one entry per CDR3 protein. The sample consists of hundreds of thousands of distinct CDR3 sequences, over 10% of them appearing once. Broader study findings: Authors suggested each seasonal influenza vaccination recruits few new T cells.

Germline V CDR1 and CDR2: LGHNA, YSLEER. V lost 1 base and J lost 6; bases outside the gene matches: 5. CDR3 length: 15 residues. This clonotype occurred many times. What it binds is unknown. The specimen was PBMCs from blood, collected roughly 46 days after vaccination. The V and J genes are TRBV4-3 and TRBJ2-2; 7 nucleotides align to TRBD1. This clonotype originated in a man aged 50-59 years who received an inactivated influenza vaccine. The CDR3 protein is CASSQGGTAPGELFF. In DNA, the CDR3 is TGCGCCAGCAGCCAAGGGGGGACAGCCCCCGGGGAGCTGTTTTTT.